These T cell receptor beta chains were read from a single sample in a study of blood T cell repertoires in COVID-19. Produced via immunoSEQ multiplex PCR; TCRdb's table is partial and in-frame only. The repertoire holds fewer than 350,000 clones, approximately 89% seen once, with approximately 9% in the top ten. Sequencing used peripheral blood. Every receptor here comes from a man aged 35 to 55 with active or convalescent COVID-19. The CDR3 runs from the conserved cysteine through the conserved F or W. The D gene is left open where the match is weak. Expanded clones are given a class, and other clones once, few, many or no size at all.

D gene,J gene,V gene,clone size,CDR3 DNA,CDR3 protein
NA,TRBJ2-2,TRBV19,NA,TGTGCCAGTAGAGTCACAGGGTCCGGGGAGCTGTTTTTT,CASRVTGSGELFF
NA,TRBJ2-3,TRBV2,once,TGTGCCACCCACCCGAGTCATACTAGCACAGATACGCAGTATTTT,CATHPSHTSTDTQYF
TRBD1,TRBJ1-6,TRBV7-3,NA,TGTGCCAGCAGCTCCGGACAGGGGAATTCACCCCTCCACTTT,CASSSGQGNSPLHF
NA,TRBJ2-3,TRBV3-1/TRBV3-2,NA,TGTGCCAGCAGCCAAAGGCGCGCGGAGCAGTATTTT,CASSQRRAEQYF
NA,TRBJ1-4,TRBV2,NA,TGTGCCAGCAGTGCCGAGGGGGTAGGGACTGAAAAACTGTTTTTT,CASSAEGVGTEKLFF
TRBD1,TRBJ1-4,TRBV18,once,TGTGCCAGCTCACCACGTAGGGGACAGGGCCAGGAAAAACTGTTTTTT,CASSPRRGQGQEKLFF
TRBD1,TRBJ2-1,TRBV6-5,NA,TGTGCCAGCAGACCGACAGGGGCAGACTACAATGAGCAGTTCTTC,CASRPTGADYNEQFF
NA,TRBJ2-1,TRBV11-2,NA,TGTGCCAGCAGCCTACGACTAGTGGGAGTAGATGAGCAGTTCTTC,CASSLRLVGVDEQFF
TRBD1,TRBJ1-5,TRBV28,NA,TGTGCCAGCAGTTCCAGGGGGCCTAGGGATCAGCCCCAGCATTTT,CASSSRGPRDQPQHF
NA,TRBJ1-1,TRBV7-8,NA,TGTGCCAGCAGCTTAGAAGGGGAGGGTGAAGCTTTCTTT,CASSLEGEGEAFF
NA,TRBJ1-1,TRBV29-1,once,TGCAGCGTTGAAAGCTCCGGAGGGAACACTGAAGCTTTCTTT,CSVESSGGNTEAFF
TRBD1,TRBJ1-3,TRBV7-9,NA,TGTGCCAGCACCGGGACAGGGGAGGTTGGAAACACCATATATTTT,CASTGTGEVGNTIYF
TRBD1,TRBJ1-4,TRBV28,NA,TGTGCCAGCAGCTCTGCCGGGACAGGCAATGAAAAACTGTTTTTT,CASSSAGTGNEKLFF
TRBD2,TRBJ2-3,TRBV6-2/TRBV6-3,NA,TGTGCCAGCAGTTCCCCGATAGCGGGTAGCACAGATACGCAGTATTTT,CASSSPIAGSTDTQYF
NA,TRBJ2-7,TRBV27,NA,TGTGCCAGCAGCCTACAGGGCCCCTACGAGCAGTACTTC,CASSLQGPYEQYF
NA,TRBJ2-4,TRBV12-3/TRBV12-4,many,TGTGCCAGCAGTTGGGGCGCAAACATTCAGTACTTC,CASSWGANIQYF
NA,TRBJ2-5,TRBV27,NA,TGTGCCAGCAGTTCCCTACGAGGGGAGACCCAGTACTTC,CASSSLRGETQYF
TRBD1,TRBJ1-1,TRBV6-4,NA,TGTGCCAGCAGTGACCCGACAGGGTGGGGGACTGAAGCTTTCTTT,CASSDPTGWGTEAFF
NA,TRBJ2-2,TRBV6-4,few,TGTGCCAGCAGTTTGTTAGCGGAGCCCACCGGGGAGCTGTTTTTT,CASSLLAEPTGELFF
TRBD2,TRBJ2-1,TRBV2,once,TGTGCCAGCAGCGTCAAAGCTAGCGGGAGCAAGAGTGAGCAGTTCTTC,CASSVKASGSKSEQFF
TRBD1,TRBJ1-1,TRBV6-5,NA,TGTGCCAGCAGTCCACAGGGGGTGAACACTGAAGCTTTCTTT,CASSPQGVNTEAFF
NA,TRBJ2-3,TRBV11-2,NA,TGTGCCAGCACGCTAACGGGTGATAATACGCAGTATTTT,CASTLTGDNTQYF
NA,TRBJ2-1,TRBV27,NA,TGTGCCAGCAGTTTAGGGCCCAAGGCTGAGCAGTTCTTC,CASSLGPKAEQFF
TRBD1,TRBJ1-2,TRBV5-1,NA,TGCGCCAGCAGGACAGGGTCTAACTATGGCTACACCTTC,CASRTGSNYGYTF
NA,TRBJ1-5,TRBV12-3/TRBV12-4,NA,TGTGCCAGCAGTTTATCACAGGGTCAGCCCCAGCATTTT,CASSLSQGQPQHF
NA,TRBJ1-1,TRBV2,NA,TGTGCCAGCAGTGAATTGGTAACAAATCGGGGTGAAGCTTTCTTT,CASSELVTNRGEAFF